These 19 T cell receptor beta chains were sequenced from one sample in a study of T cell repertoires in cytomegalovirus infection. TCRdb reprocessed the reads with MiXCR, giving one entry per CDR3 protein. The data contain 200,000 to 300,000 distinct CDR3 sequences, around 13% of them seen just once; the ten biggest clones take up about 8.7%. Specimen: PBMCs. The receptors were sampled from a human donor in good health (CMV status not recorded). Some clones in this sample may be carry-over from other donors' samples.

This sequence joins TRBV18 and TRBJ2-3; the match to TRBD2 covers 11 bases. Germline CDR1 and CDR2: KGHSH and LQKENI. With 6 bases clipped from V and 4 bases from J, the junction kept 15 bases outside the gene matches. The CDR3 sequence is 18 residues long. The CDR3 nucleotides are TGTGCCAGCTCCCAGGGACTAGCGGCACCGGAGGGGCCAGATACGCAGTATTTT. Amino acid sequence: CASSQGLAAPEGPDTQYF. Using reference TRBV18 and TRBJ2-3 for the parts outside the CDR3, the full variable domain is NAGVMQNPRHLVRRRGQEARLRCSPMKGHSHVYWYRQLPEEGLKFMVYLQKENIIDESGMPKERFSAEFPKEGPSILRIQQVVRGDSAAYFCASSQGLAAPEGPDTQYFGPGTRLTVL.

The chain joins TRBV29-1 to TRBJ2-3, with D possibly being TRBD1 (6 bases). Germline loops: CDR1 SQVTM, CDR2 ANQGSEA. CDR3 length: 12 residues. Trimming removed 6 bases from V and 3 bases from J, with 10 bases in between. CDR3 sequence reads: CSVVTGTDTQYF. The DNA for the CDR3 is TGCAGCGTGGTCACAGGGACAGATACGCAGTATTTT.

This clonotype was seen at least ten times. The rearrangement uses TRBV7-2 and TRBJ1-5, with D uncertain. CDR1 and CDR2 (germline): SGHTA, FQGNSA. CDR3 length: 14 residues. V shed 0 bases and J shed 4 bases, with 7 bases lying between them. The CDR3 loop reads CASSLASGNQPQHF. CDR3 sequence (DNA): TGTGCCAGCAGCTTAGCTTCGGGAAATCAGCCCCAGCATTTT.

At least ten counts were recorded for this clonotype. The chain combines TRBV7-2 with TRBJ2-2; no clear D gene. This CDR3 has 13 amino acids. The V gene's germline CDR1 is SGHTA and CDR2 FQGNSA. With 5 bases removed from V and 5 bases from J, the gap between germline ends came to 9 bases. The CDR3 protein is CASSQIQTGELFF. CDR3 bases: TGTGCCAGCAGCCAAATTCAGACCGGGGAGCTGTTTTTT.

This clonotype came up a few times. The chain is built from TRBV3-1 and TRBJ2-4; unclear D gene. Germline values: CDR1 LGHDT, CDR2 YNNKEL (reference sequence). The length of the CDR3 is 18 residues. The germline V and J ends were trimmed by 2 bases and 0 bases, with 17 bases remaining between them. This CDR3 reads CASSQSQSPILAKNIQYF. The CDR3 DNA follows: TGTGCCAGCAGCCAATCCCAGAGTCCGATTTTAGCCAAAAACATTCAGTACTTC.

This clonotype was detected ten times or more. The chain carries TRBV7-3 and TRBJ1-1, with D unclear. V shed 1 base and J shed 2 bases, with 11 bases lying between them. Germline CDR1 reads SGHTA; CDR2 reads FQGTGA. This CDR3 spans 15 amino acids. The CDR3 is CASSLSMAENTEAFF. The CDR3 region has the DNA TGTGCCAGCAGCTTAAGTATGGCCGAAAACACTGAAGCTTTCTTT.

This clonotype was picked up a small number of times. The CDR3 end shows no conserved phenylalanine or tryptophan, and so a read error is likely. The limits of the CDR3 on the DNA are not certain, so only TCRdb's listed CDR3 is given. This chain links TRBV20-1 with TRBJ1-1; the D segment call TRBD1 is taken from the table without a DNA check. Looked up from germline, CDR1 is DFQATT and CDR2 is SNEGSKA (reference sequence). The CDR3 contains 10 residues when both ends are counted. The CDR3 sequence is CSAPGQGAGL.

This clonotype was picked up many times. The gene calls are TRBV7-2 and TRBJ2-1; no clear D. Germline assignment: CDR1 SGHTA and CDR2 FQGNSA. The CDR3 runs to 14 residues. V gave up 7 bases and J gave up 0 bases, with 10 bases separating them. The CDR3 DNA reads TGTGCCAGCACATCGGGCATCTCCTACAATGAGCAGTTCTTC. This codes for CASTSGISYNEQFF.

The rearrangement uses TRBV4-2 and TRBJ2-5; D tentatively fits TRBD1 or TRBD2 (5 bases each). In germline, CDR1 is LGHNA, CDR2 YNFKEQ. V was trimmed by 4 bases and J by 2 bases, leaving 17 bases between them. CDR3 length: 16 residues. CDR3: CASSPEGSGVQETQYF. Here the CDR3 DNA reads TGTGCCAGCAGCCCAGAGGGGAGTGGGGTGCAAGAGACCCAGTACTTC.

This clonotype was detected a few times. The J gene is TRBJ2-1, the V gene TRBV20-1; possible D gene TRBD2, 5 bases. Germline values: CDR1 DFQATT, CDR2 SNEGSKA (reference sequence). The CDR3 runs to 11 residues. The CDR3 DNA reads as TGCACAGCGGCTTCTTACAATGAGCAGTTCTTC. Translation gives CTAASYNEQFF.

This clonotype was detected a few times. The V and J genes are TRBV6-1 and TRBJ2-1; TRBD1 matches at 8 bases. J lost 6 bases, V lost 6 bases, and 13 bases had no gene match. CDR1 and CDR2 (germline): MNHNS, SASEGT. The CDR3 is made up of 16 amino acids. The CDR3 DNA follows: TGTGCCAGCAGCCCTTTCAGCAGGGGGCGAGGCAATGAGCAGTTCTTC. It encodes CASSPFSRGRGNEQFF.

This clonotype came up many times. V is TRBV7-9 and J is TRBJ2-2; D gene uncertain. V was trimmed by 4 bases and J by 5 bases, leaving 23 bases between them. Germline V gene data show CDR1 as SEHNR and CDR2 as FQNEAQ (reference sequence). The CDR3 has 18 residues. DNA of the CDR3: TGTGCCAGCAGCTCCTCGGACCGGCTCCCTTTGGGAACCGGGGAGCTGTTTTTT. Translating gives CASSSSDRLPLGTGELFF.

This clonotype was observed many times. The CDR3, as DNA: TGTGCCAGCAGTATAGAACAGGGGGCCAAAAACATTCAGTACTTC. It specifies CASSIEQGAKNIQYF. V gene TRBV6-1 combines with J gene TRBJ2-4; TRBD1 matches at 7 bases. The V gene's germline CDR1 is MNHNS and CDR2 SASEGT. V gave up 5 bases and J gave up 1 base; unmatched junction bases: 5. The CDR3 is 15 residues long.

This CDR3 reads CANRVGNTEAFF. In nucleotides, the CDR3 is TGTGCCAACAGGGTAGGGAACACTGAAGCTTTCTTT. The chain recombines TRBV2 with TRBJ1-1; tentative D call: TRBD1 (6 bases). Trimming pared 10 bases from V and 1 base from J, leaving 10 bases between. CDR1 is SNHLY and CDR2 is FYNNEI in the germline V gene. There are 12 residues in the CDR3.

This clonotype was recorded a few times. The chain recombines TRBV6-1 with TRBJ1-1; D gene ambiguous. From germline, CDR1 is MNHNS and CDR2 SASEGT. V was trimmed by 5 bases and J by 0 bases, leaving 10 bases between them. CDR3 size: 14 residues. The CDR3 DNA reads TGTGCCAGCAGTAAACCCTCGATGAACACTGAAGCTTTCTTT. Translating it yields CASSKPSMNTEAFF.

This clonotype was seen ten or more times. The rearrangement links TRBV7-2 to TRBJ1-1; tentatively, D is TRBD1 (6 bases). CDR3 length equals 13 residues. Trimming stripped 1 base from V and 5 bases from J, with 8 bases between. From germline, CDR1 is SGHTA and CDR2 FQGNSA. DNA of the CDR3: TGTGCCAGCAGCTTAGGGGGGCGAACTGAAGCTTTCTTT. It is translated as CASSLGGRTEAFF. Full variable domain (remainder filled in from reference TRBV7-2 and TRBJ1-1): GAGVSQSPSNKVTEKGKDVELRCDPISGHTALYWYRQSLGQGLEFLIYFQGNSAPDKSGLPSDRFSAERTGGSVSTLTIQRTQQEDSAVYLCASSLGGRTEAFFGQGTRLTVV.

This clonotype was observed a handful of times. The CDR3, as DNA: TGCAGCGCCGTGTGGGGTCCCAATCAGCCCCAGCATTTT. Amino acid sequence: CSAVWGPNQPQHF. This chain joins TRBV29-1 and TRBJ1-5; no clear D gene. The V and J ends lost 7 bases and 3 bases respectively, with 13 bases between them. Per germline, CDR1 SQVTM and CDR2 ANQGSEA. The CDR3 spans 13 residues.

This clonotype showed up just a few times. The rearrangement joins TRBV7-8 to TRBJ1-5; no clear D. The CDR3 contains 15 residues. V gave up 1 base and J gave up 0 bases, with 7 bases separating them. Per the germline V gene, CDR1 is SGHVS and CDR2 is FQNEAQ. Here the CDR3 DNA reads TGTGCCAGCAGCTTAGGTATTCCTAGCAATCAGCCCCAGCATTTT. It is translated as CASSLGIPSNQPQHF.

V usage is TRBV14 and J usage is TRBJ1-1; D not resolved. The CDR3 is 12 residues long. Germline CDR1 reads SGHDN; CDR2 reads FVKESK. V dropped 1 base and J dropped 9 bases, with 9 bases sitting between them. CDR3 nucleotides: TGTGCCAGCAGCCAAGTCGCCAGGCAAGCTTTCTTT. The encoded protein is CASSQVARQAFF.